What follows is one T cell receptor (beta chain) and its context. Germline CDR1 and CDR2: MNHNY and SVGAGI (reference sequence). The CDR3 loop spans 16 amino acids. After removal of 5 bases from V and 6 bases from J, the junction contained 14 bases not matched to a gene. The sample is drawn from a study of blood T cell repertoires in COVID-19. Background on the study: Sites across the United States, Italy and Spain contributed samples from acute and convalescent COVID-19. PBMCs, B-cell-depleted T cells, or T cells were the source of the cDNA or gDNA that made up the material.

In the original processing: Scientists estimated how many nucleated cells there were by amplifying reference gene primers. Generated by immunoSEQ multiplex PCR, the TCRdb table keeps only in-frame clones and is missing some. The V and J calls and clone size are taken from that table; D and trimming were inferred from the DNA. This sample has around 110,000 clones; 84% occur once, and the top ten carry around 4.4%. The source is a human donor in a cohort sampled during active COVID-19. Material for sequencing was peripheral blood. The chain couples TRBV6-6 to TRBJ1-1, with 8 bases that match TRBD1. The CDR3 here is CASSKPPDRGNAEAFF. The CDR3 DNA reads as TGTGCCAGCAGTAAACCCCCCGACAGGGGAAACGCTGAAGCTTTCTTT.